Below are 6 T cell receptor beta chains sequenced from a single sample in a study of blood T cell repertoires in COVID-19. Sequenced by immunoSEQ multiplex PCR; TCRdb stores in-frame clones only, minus some. The table has about 220,000 clones, about 88% seen once. Sequencing input: peripheral blood. These receptor sequences come from a woman between 50 and 59 years old with COVID-19, enrolled during active disease.

This chain connects TRBV7-3 to TRBJ2-1; D possibly corresponds to TRBD1 (6 bases). Germline CDR1 and CDR2: SGHTA and FQGTGA. V lost 2 bases, J lost 9 bases, and 11 bases lay in between. This CDR3 contains 13 residues. CDR3 region: CASSLLGAGEQFF. The CDR3 region has the DNA TGTGCCAGCAGCTTACTGGGGGCGGGTGAGCAGTTCTTC.

The chain carries TRBV21-1 and TRBJ2-7; TRBD2, as called in the table, went unchecked against the DNA. TRBV21-1 is labeled a pseudogene. This CDR3 is 18 amino acids long. CDR3 loop: CARSLPNLLTRRSYEQYV. As DNA, the CDR3 is TGTGCCAGAAGCCTACCGAATTTATTGACGAGGCGATCCTACGAGCAGTACGTC.

V is TRBV6-1 and J is TRBJ1-4; the D gene is possibly TRBD1 (6 bases). This CDR3 is 19 amino acids long. Germline V lookup: CDR1 MNHNS, CDR2 SASEGT. Trimming cost V 1 base and J 0 bases, with 18 bases left between them. DNA of the CDR3: TGTGCCAGCAGTGAAGTGGATCCCCTTCAGGGGTCAACTAATGAAAAACTGTTTTTT. Translated: CASSEVDPLQGSTNEKLFF.

The sample holds one count of this clone. V and J are TRBV5-1 and TRBJ2-3, with a possible D match to TRBD2 (6 bases). Germline CDR1 and CDR2: SGHRS and YFSETQ. V was clipped by 1 base and J by 2 bases, with 17 bases between them. This CDR3 spans 17 amino acids. DNA for the CDR3: TGCGCCAGCAGCTTGTGGGACCCCGGGGGTGACACAGATACGCAGTATTTT. Translation gives CASSLWDPGGDTDTQYF.

The rearrangement links TRBV6-5 to TRBJ2-5; tentative D call: TRBD2 (5 bases). The V gene lost 11 bases and the J gene lost 5 bases, with 15 bases spanning the gap. CDR1 is MNHEY, CDR2 SVGAGI, per germline. The CDR3 has 12 residues. The CDR3 coding sequence is TGTGCCTCAAAGGGCCCGGGGGAGACCCAGTACTTC. It is translated as CASKGPGETQYF.

This chain links TRBV5-1 with TRBJ2-2; D not certain. The germline CDR1 and CDR2 sequences are SGHRS and YFSETQ. The CDR3 runs to 15 residues. V gave up 0 bases and J gave up 4 bases, with 10 bases separating them. CDR3 in amino acids: CASSLAGGLTGELFF. The CDR3, as DNA: TGCGCCAGCAGCTTGGCCGGCGGCCTCACCGGGGAGCTGTTTTTT.